The T cell receptor beta chain described here comes from a study of HIV-infected patients and healthy controls. TCRdb reprocessed the 5' RACE reads via MiXCR and lists one record per CDR3 protein. The table lists about 70,000 distinct CDR3 sequences, 15% to 20% of them singletons. V shed 2 bases and J 4 bases; nucleotides not matched to a gene: 1. Germline values: CDR1 SGHDT, CDR2 YYEEEE. The CDR3 is 13 amino acids. The clonotype originates from a human donor in good health. V usage is TRBV5-6 and J usage is TRBJ2-3; 7 nucleotides match TRBD1. Source material: CD4+ T cells from blood. The CDR3 DNA sequence: TGTGCCAGCAGCTTAAGGGGGCCAGATACGCAGTATTTT. Translation: CASSLRGPDTQYF.